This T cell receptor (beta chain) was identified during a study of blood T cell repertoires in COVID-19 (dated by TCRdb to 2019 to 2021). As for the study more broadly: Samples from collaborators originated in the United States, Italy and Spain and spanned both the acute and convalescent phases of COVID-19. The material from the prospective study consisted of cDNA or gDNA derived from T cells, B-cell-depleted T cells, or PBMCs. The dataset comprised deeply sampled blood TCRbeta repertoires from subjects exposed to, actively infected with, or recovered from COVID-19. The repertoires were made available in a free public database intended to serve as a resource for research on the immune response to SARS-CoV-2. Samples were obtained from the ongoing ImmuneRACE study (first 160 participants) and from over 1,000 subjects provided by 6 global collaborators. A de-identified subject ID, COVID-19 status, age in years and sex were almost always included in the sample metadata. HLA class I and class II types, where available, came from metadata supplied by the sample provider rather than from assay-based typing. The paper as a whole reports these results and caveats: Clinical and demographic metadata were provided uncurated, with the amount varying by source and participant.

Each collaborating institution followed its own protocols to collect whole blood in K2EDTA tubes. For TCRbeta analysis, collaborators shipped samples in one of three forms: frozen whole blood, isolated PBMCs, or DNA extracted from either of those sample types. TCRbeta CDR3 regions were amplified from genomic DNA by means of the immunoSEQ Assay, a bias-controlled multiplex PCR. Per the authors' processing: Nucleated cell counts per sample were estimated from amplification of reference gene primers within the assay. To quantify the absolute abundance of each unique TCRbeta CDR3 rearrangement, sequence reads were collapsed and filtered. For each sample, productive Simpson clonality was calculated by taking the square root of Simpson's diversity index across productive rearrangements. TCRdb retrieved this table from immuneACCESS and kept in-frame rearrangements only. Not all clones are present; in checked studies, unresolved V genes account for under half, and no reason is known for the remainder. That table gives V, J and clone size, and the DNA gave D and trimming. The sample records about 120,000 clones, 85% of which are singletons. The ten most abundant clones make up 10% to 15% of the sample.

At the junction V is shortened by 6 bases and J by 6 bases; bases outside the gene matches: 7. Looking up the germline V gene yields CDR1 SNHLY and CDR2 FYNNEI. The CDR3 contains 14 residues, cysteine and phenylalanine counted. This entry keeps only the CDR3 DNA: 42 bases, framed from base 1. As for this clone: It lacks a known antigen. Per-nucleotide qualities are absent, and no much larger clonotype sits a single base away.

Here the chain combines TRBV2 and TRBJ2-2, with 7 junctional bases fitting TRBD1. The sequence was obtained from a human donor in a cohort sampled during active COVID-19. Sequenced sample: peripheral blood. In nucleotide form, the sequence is TGTGCCAGCAGGGCCCTGACAGGGCCCGGGGAGCTGTTTTTT. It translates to CASRALTGPGELFF.